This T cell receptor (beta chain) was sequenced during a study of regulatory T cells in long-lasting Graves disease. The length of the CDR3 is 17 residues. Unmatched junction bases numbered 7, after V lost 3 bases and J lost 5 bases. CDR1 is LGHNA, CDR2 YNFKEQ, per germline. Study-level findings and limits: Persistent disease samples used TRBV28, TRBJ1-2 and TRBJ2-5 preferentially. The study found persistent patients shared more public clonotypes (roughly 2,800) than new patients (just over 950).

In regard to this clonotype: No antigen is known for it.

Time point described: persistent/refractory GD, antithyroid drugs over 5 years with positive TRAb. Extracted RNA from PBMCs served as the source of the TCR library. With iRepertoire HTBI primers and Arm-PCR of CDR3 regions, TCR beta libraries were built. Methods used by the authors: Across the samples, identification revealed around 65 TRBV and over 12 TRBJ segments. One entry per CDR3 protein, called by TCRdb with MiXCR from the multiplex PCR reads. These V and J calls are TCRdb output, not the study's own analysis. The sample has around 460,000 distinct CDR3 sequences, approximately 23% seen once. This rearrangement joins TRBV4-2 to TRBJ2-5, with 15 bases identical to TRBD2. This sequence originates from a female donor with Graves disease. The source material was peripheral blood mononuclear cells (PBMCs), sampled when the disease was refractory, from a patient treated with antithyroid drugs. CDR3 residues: CASSQPGTSGGMETQYF. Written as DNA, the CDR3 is TGTGCCAGCAGCCAGCCCGGGACTAGCGGGGGGATGGAGACCCAGTACTTC.